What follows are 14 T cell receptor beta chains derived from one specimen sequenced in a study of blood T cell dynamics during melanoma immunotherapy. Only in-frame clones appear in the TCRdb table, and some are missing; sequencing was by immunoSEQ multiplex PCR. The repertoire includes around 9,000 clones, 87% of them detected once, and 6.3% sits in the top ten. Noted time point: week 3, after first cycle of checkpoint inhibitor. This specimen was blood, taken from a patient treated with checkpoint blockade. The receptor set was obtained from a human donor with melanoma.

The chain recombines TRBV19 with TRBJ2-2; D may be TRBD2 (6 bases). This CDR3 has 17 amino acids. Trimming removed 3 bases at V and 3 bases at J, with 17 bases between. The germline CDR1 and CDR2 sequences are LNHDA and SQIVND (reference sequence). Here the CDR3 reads CASSMVGGGRYTGELFF. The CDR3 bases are TGTGCCAGTAGTATGGTCGGGGGAGGCCGGTACACCGGGGAGCTGTTTTTT.

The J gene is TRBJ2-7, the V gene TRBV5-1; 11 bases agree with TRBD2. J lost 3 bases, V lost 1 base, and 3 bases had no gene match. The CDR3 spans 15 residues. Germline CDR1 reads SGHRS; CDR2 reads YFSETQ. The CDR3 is CASSLSGTSGYEQYF. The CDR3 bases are TGCGCCAGCAGCTTGAGCGGGACTAGCGGCTACGAGCAGTACTTC.

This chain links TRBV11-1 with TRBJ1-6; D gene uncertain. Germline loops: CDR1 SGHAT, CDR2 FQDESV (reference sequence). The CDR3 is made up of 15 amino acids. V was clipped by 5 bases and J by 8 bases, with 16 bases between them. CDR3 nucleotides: TGTGCCAGCAGCCGCGGACGCCGCGGGGATTCACCCCTCCACTTT. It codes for CASSRGRRGDSPLHF.

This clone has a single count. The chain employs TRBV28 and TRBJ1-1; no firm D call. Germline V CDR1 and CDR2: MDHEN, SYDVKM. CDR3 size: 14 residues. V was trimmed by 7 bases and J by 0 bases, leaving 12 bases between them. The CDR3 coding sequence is TGTGCCAGCACCCCCCCCAGAATGAACACTGAAGCTTTCTTT. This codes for CASTPPRMNTEAFF.

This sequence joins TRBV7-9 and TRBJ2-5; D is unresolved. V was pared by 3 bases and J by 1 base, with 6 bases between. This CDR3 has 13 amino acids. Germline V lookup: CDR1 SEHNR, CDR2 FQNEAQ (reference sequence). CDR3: CASSFSSQETQYF. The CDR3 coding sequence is TGTGCCAGCAGCTTTAGTAGCCAAGAGACCCAGTACTTC. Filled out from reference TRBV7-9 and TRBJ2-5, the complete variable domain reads DTGVSQNPRHKITKRGQNVTFRCDPISEHNRLYWYRQTLGQGPEFLTYFQNEAQLEKSRLLSDRFSAERPKGSFSTLEIQRTEQGDSAMYLCASSFSSQETQYFGPGTRLLVL.

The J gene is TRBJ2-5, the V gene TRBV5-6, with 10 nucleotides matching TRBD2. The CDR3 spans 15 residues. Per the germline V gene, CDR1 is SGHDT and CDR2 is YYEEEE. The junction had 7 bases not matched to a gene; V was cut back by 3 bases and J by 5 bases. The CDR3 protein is CASSSSGGVRETQYF. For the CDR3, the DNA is TGTGCCAGCAGCTCGAGCGGGGGGGTCCGGGAGACCCAGTACTTC.

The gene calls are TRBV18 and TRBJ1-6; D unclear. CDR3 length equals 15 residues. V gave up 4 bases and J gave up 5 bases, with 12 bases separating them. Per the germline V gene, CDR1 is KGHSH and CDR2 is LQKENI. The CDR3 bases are TGTGCCAGCTCACGAGGGAATGGTGATAATTCACCCCTCCACTTT. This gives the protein CASSRGNGDNSPLHF. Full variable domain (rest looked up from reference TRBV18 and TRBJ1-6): NAGVMQNPRHLVRRRGQEARLRCSPMKGHSHVYWYRQLPEEGLKFMVYLQKENIIDESGMPKERFSAEFPKEGPSILRIQQVVRGDSAAYFCASSRGNGDNSPLHFGNGTRLTVT.

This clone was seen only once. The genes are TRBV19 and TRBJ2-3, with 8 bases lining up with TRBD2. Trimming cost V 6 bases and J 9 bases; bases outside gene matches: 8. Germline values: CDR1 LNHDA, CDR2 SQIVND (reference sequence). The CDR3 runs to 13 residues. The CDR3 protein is CASSDVAGLTQYF. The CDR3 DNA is TGTGCCAGTAGCGACGTAGCGGGGCTAACGCAGTATTTT. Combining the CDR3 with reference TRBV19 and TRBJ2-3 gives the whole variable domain DGGITQSPKYLFRKEGQNVTLSCEQNLNHDAMYWYRQDPGQGLRLIYYSQIVNDFQKGDIAEGYSVSREKKESFPLTVTSAQKNPTAFYLCASSDVAGLTQYFGPGTRLTVL.

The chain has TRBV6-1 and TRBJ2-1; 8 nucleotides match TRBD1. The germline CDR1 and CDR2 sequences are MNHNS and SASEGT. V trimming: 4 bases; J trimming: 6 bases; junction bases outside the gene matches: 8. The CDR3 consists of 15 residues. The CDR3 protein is CASSASGGLGNEQFF. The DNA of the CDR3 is TGTGCCAGCAGTGCATCAGGGGGCCTAGGCAATGAGCAGTTCTTC.

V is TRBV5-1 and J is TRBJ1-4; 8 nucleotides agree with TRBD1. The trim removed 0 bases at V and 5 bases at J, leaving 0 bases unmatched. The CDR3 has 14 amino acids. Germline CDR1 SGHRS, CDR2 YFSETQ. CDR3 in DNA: TGCGCCAGCAGCTTGGGGACAGGGAATGAAAAACTGTTTTTT. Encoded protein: CASSLGTGNEKLFF. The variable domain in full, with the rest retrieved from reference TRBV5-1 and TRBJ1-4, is KAGVTQTPRYLIKTRGQQVTLSCSPISGHRSVSWYQQTPGQGLQFLFEYFSETQRNKGNFPGRFSGRQFSNSRSEMNVSTLELGDSALYLCASSLGTGNEKLFFGSGTQLSVL.

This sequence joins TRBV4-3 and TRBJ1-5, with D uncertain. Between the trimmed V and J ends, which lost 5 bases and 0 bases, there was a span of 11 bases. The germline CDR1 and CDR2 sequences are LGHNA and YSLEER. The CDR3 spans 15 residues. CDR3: CASSLVRDSNQPQHF. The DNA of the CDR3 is TGCGCCAGCAGCTTAGTGAGAGATAGCAATCAGCCCCAGCATTTT.

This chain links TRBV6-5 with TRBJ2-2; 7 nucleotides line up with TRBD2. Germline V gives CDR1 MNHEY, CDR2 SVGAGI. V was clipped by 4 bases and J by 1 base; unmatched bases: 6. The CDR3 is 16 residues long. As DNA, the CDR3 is TGTGCCAGCAGTTCGTTATGGGGGGGGAACACCGGGGAGCTGTTTTTT. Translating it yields CASSSLWGGNTGELFF.

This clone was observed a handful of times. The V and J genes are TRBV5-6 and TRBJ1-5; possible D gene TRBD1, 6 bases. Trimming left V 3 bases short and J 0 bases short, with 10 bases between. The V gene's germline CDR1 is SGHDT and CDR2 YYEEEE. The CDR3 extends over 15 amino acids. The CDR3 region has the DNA TGTGCCAGCAGCTCTGCGGGACATAGCAATCAGCCCCAGCATTTT. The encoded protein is CASSSAGHSNQPQHF.

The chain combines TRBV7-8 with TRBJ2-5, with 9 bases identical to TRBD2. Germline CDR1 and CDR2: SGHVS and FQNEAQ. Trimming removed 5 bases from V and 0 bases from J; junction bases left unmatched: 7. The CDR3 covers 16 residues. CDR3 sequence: CASSPRTSAYQETQYF. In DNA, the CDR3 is TGTGCCAGCAGCCCCAGGACTAGCGCGTACCAAGAGACCCAGTACTTC. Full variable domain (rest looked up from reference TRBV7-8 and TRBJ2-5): GAGVSQSPRYKVAKRGQDVALRCDPISGHVSLFWYQQALGQGPEFLTYFQNEAQLDKSGLPSDRFFAERPEGSVSTLKIQRTQQEDSAVYLCASSPRTSAYQETQYFGPGTRLLVL.